Sequencing of this TCR beta chain was carried out in a study of radiotherapy plus CTLA-4 blockade in lung cancer. Broader study findings: It was early blood T cell clone dynamics, with interferon-beta, that reportedly best predicted response. Clones of tumor-derived TCRs expanded in blood after radiotherapy plus ipilimumab.

Assay: immunoSEQ multiplex PCR; the TCRdb copy retains only in-frame clones and omits some. The repertoire holds roughly 100,000 clones, with over 65% as singletons. The germline V and J ends were trimmed by 4 bases and 6 bases, with 6 bases remaining between them. This CDR3 is built from 11 residues. Germline loops: CDR1 WNHNN, CDR2 SYGVQD (reference sequence). In the case of this clone: The target antigen is unknown.

Participants had chemo-refractory metastatic non-small-cell lung cancer and were treated with focal radiation plus ipilimumab CTLA-4 blockade. The sequencing here drew on peripheral blood, taken from a patient treated with radiotherapy plus ipilimumab. This clonotype was obtained from a human donor with non-small cell lung cancer that progressed on radiotherapy plus ipilimumab. Some clones in this sample may be carry-over from other donors' samples. The chain uses TRBV10-1 and TRBJ1-1; D gene ambiguous. The CDR3 spells CASSVWAEAFF. CDR3 nucleotides: TGCGCCAGCAGTGTATGGGCTGAAGCTTTCTTT.